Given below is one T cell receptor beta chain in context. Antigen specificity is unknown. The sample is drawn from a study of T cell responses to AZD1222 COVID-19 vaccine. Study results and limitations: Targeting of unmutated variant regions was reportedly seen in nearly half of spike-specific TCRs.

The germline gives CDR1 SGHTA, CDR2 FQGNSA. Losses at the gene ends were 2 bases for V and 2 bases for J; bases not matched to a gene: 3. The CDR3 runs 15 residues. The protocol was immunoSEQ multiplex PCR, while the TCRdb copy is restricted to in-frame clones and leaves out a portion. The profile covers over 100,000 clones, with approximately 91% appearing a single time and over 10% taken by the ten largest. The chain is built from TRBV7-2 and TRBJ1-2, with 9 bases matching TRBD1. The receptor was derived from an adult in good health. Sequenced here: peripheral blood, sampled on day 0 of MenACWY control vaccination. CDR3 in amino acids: CASSLSGTGNYGYTF. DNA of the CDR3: TGTGCCAGCAGCTTATCCGGGACAGGGAACTATGGCTACACCTTC.